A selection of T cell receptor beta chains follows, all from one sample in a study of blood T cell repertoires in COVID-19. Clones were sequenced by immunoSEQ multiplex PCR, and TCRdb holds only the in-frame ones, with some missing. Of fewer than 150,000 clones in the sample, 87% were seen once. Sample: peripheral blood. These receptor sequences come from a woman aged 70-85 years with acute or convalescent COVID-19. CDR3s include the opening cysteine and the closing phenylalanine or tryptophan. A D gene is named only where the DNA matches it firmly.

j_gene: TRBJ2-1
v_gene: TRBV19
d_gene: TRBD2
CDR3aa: CASSIPGGGINEQFF
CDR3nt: TGTGCCAGTAGTATTCCGGGAGGGGGGATCAATGAGCAGTTCTTC

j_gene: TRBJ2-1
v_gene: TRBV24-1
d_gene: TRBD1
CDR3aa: CATSDLEDRGHNEQFF
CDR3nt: TGTGCCACCAGTGATTTAGAGGACAGGGGTCACAATGAGCAGTTCTTC

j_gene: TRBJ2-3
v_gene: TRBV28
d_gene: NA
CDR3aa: CASSFRTDTQYF
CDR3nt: TGTGCCAGCAGCTTTCGGACAGATACGCAGTATTTT

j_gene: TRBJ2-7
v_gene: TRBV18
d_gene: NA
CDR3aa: CASSPAPSPYEQYF
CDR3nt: TGTGCCAGCTCACCCGCCCCTAGCCCCTACGAGCAGTACTTC

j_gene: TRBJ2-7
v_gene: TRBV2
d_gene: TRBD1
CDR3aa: CASSGGTGNNEQYF
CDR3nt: TGTGCCAGCAGTGGGGGGACAGGGAACAACGAGCAGTACTTC

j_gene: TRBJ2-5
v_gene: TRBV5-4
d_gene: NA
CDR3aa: CASSPDHPSGTQYF
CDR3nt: TGTGCCAGCAGCCCAGACCACCCCTCGGGGACCCAGTACTTC

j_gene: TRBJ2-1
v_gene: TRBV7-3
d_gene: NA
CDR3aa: CASSLSSYNEQFF
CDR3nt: TGTGCCAGCAGCTTAAGCAGTTACAATGAGCAGTTCTTC

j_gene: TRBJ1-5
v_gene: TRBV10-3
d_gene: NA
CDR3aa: CAISEQDISNQPQHF
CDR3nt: TGTGCCATCAGTGAGCAGGATATTAGCAATCAGCCCCAGCATTTT

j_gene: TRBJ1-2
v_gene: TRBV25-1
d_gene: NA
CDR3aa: CASSATANYGYTF
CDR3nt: TGTGCCAGCAGTGCGACAGCAAACTATGGCTACACCTTC

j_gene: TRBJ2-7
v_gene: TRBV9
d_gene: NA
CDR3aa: CASSFSQGEQYF
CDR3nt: TGTGCCAGCAGCTTTAGCCAGGGCGAGCAGTACTTC

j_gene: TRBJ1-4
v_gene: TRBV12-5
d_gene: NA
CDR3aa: CASGLDTANEKLFF
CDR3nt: TGTGCTAGTGGTTTGGATACAGCTAATGAAAAACTGTTTTTT

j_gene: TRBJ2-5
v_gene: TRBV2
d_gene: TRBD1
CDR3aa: CASRDRSETQYF
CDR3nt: TGTGCCAGCAGGGACAGGAGCGAGACCCAGTACTTC

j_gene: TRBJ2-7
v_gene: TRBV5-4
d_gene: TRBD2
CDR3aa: CASSLGGTGGTYEQYF
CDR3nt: TGTGCCAGCAGCTTGGGAGGGACGGGGGGGACCTACGAGCAGTACTTC

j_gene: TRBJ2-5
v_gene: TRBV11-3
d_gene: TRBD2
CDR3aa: CASSLRGGQETQYF
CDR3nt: TGTGCCAGCAGCTTGAGGGGAGGGCAAGAGACCCAGTACTTC

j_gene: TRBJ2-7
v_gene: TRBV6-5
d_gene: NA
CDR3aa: CATMNLRGGGYEQYF
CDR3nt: TGTGCCACCATGAATTTAAGGGGAGGGGGCTACGAGCAGTACTTC

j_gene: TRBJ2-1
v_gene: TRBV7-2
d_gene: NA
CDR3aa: CASTPTRGNEQFF
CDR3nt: TGTGCCAGCACCCCAACCCGGGGCAATGAGCAGTTCTTC

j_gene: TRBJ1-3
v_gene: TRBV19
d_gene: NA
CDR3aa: CASSTHGGGTIYF
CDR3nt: TGTGCCAGTAGTACACACGGAGGTGGAACCATATATTTT

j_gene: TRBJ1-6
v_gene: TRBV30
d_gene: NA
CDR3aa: CAWSVGVRVNSPLHF
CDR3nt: TGTGCCTGGAGTGTAGGTGTCAGGGTTAATTCACCCCTCCACTTT

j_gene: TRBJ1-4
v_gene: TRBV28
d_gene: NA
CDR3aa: CASSPPANEKLFF
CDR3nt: TGTGCCAGCAGTCCCCCTGCTAATGAAAAACTGTTTTTT

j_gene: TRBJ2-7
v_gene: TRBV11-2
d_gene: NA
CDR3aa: CASSLNSFYEQYF
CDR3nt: TGTGCCAGCAGCTTAAATTCTTTTTACGAGCAGTACTTC